One sample yielded the 5 T cell receptor beta chains listed below, sequenced in a study of regulatory T cells in long-lasting Graves disease. Described time point: persistent/refractory GD, antithyroid drugs over 5 years with positive TRAb. Isolated PBMC RNA provided the starting material for the TCR library. Arm-PCR with iRepertoire HTBI primers amplified the CDR3 regions for these TCR beta libraries. TCRdb ran MiXCR on the multiplex PCR reads and lists one entry per CDR3 protein. The table shows a few hundred thousand distinct CDR3 sequences, with under 25% occurring only once. The sample consisted of peripheral blood mononuclear cells (PBMCs), taken when the disease was refractory, from a patient treated with antithyroid drugs. Source of these receptors: a female donor with Graves disease.

This clonotype has more than one count but fewer than ten. This chain joins TRBV10-3 and TRBJ2-3; perhaps TRBD1 as D (5 bases). The CDR3 consists of 13 residues. V lost 5 bases and J lost 3, with 9 bases in between. Per germline, CDR1 ENHRY and CDR2 SYGVKD. CDR3 bases: TGTGCCATCAGTAGGGGCGTTACAGATACGCAGTATTTT. Its protein is CAISRGVTDTQYF.

The genes are TRBV20-1 and TRBJ2-2; the match to TRBD1 covers 7 bases. Trimming at V came to 5 bases and at J to 0 bases, leaving 3 bases not matched to a gene. Germline V gene data show CDR1 as DFQATT and CDR2 as SNEGSKA (reference sequence). There are 14 residues in the CDR3. CDR3 in DNA: TGCAGTGCTTCAGACAGGGCGAACACCGGGGAGCTGTTTTTT. Its protein is CSASDRANTGELFF.

This clonotype was seen a few times. The V call is TRBV7-9, the J call TRBJ2-7; TRBD1 matches 9 bases. The germline gives CDR1 SEHNR, CDR2 FQNEAQ (reference sequence). The CDR3 has 14 residues. Trimming took 3 bases from V and 4 from J; bases not matched to a gene: 4. The CDR3 bases are TGTGCCAGCAGCTTCGGGACAGGGATGTACGAGCAGTACTTC. Residues: CASSFGTGMYEQYF. The whole variable domain, remainder taken from reference TRBV7-9 and TRBJ2-7, is DTGVSQNPRHKITKRGQNVTFRCDPISEHNRLYWYRQTLGQGPEFLTYFQNEAQLEKSRLLSDRFSAERPKGSFSTLEIQRTEQGDSAMYLCASSFGTGMYEQYFGPGTRLTVT.

Concerning this clonotype: This may be a read error: a much more frequent sequence differs by one nucleotide. This chain uses TRBV7-2 with TRBJ2-7, with TRBD1 matching over 10 bases. The length of the CDR3 is 17 residues. Germline V lookup: CDR1 SGHTA, CDR2 FQGNSA. V lost 1 base and J lost 3; bases outside the gene matches: 9. The DNA for the CDR3 is TGTGCCAGCAGCTTAGAGGACAGGGGGTATCTCTTCTACGAGCAGTACTTC. Protein sequence: CASSLEDRGYLFYEQYF.

Ten or more counts support this clonotype. The genes are TRBV2 and TRBJ1-6; weak D call: TRBD1 (6 bases). This CDR3 is 17 amino acids long. CDR1 and CDR2 (germline): SNHLY, FYNNEI. The V gene lost 2 bases and the J gene lost 6 bases, with 17 bases spanning the gap. The CDR3 loop is CASSELGAEVGNSPLHF. The CDR3 bases are TGTGCCAGCAGTGAATTGGGGGCTGAAGTAGGTAATTCACCCCTCCACTTT.